Listed here are 13 T cell receptor beta chains from one sample, sequenced in a study of T cells in narcolepsy. Sequenced by immunoSEQ multiplex PCR; TCRdb stores in-frame clones only, minus some. Among some 200 clones listed, over 20% were seen once. Their specific antigens are unknown. Input material: cultured CD4+ T cells from cerebrospinal fluid. These TCRs come from a human donor with narcolepsy.

This clone was picked up a small number of times. V and J are TRBV7-3 and TRBJ2-7; D not certain. This CDR3 is built from 12 residues. In germline, CDR1 is SGHTA, CDR2 FQGTGA. Trimming pared 4 bases from V and 2 bases from J, leaving 6 bases between. CDR3 in amino acids: CASSYSTYEQYF. The DNA of the CDR3 is TGTGCCAGCAGCTACTCTACCTACGAGCAGTACTTC.

In DNA form, the CDR3 reads TGTGCCAGCAGCTTAGTCGGGGGGGCGGCAGATACGCAGTATTTT. Encoded protein: CASSLVGGAADTQYF. V and J are TRBV6-7 and TRBJ2-3; 8 nucleotides align to TRBD2. TRBV6-7 is annotated as an ORF whose role is uncertain. V trimming: 6 bases; J trimming: 4 bases; junction bases outside the gene matches: 9. The CDR3 covers 15 residues.

Regarding this clone: A single base is all that separates this from a far larger clone, so a read error is likely. Other DNA sequences from this sample encode an identical CDR3 as well. The J gene is TRBJ2-7, the V gene TRBV2; 11 positions agree with TRBD1. Trimming at V came to 6 bases and at J to 8 bases, leaving 12 bases not matched to a gene. This CDR3 is built from 15 residues. CDR1 SNHLY and CDR2 FYNNEI come from the germline V gene. The CDR3 spells CASSSTGTGGFQQYF. The CDR3 nucleotides read TGTGCCAGCAGCTCCACCGGGACAGGGGGTTTCCAGCAGTACTTC.

In its sample, this clone was seen once. This sequence joins TRBV5-4 and TRBJ1-1; weak D call: TRBD1 (5 bases). This CDR3 has 14 amino acids. The germline V and J ends were trimmed by 5 bases and 1 base, with 12 bases remaining between them. Per germline, CDR1 SGHNT and CDR2 YYREEE (reference sequence). CDR3 bases: TGTGCCAGCAGTCTTGGGGGGAAGAACACTGAAGCTTTCTTT. Amino acids: CASSLGGKNTEAFF. Complete variable domain (other parts from reference TRBV5-4 and TRBJ1-1): ETGVTQSPTHLIKTRGQQVTLRCSSQSGHNTVSWYQQALGQGPQFIFQYYREEENGRGNFPPRFSGLQFPNYSSELNVNALELDDSALYLCASSLGGKNTEAFFGQGTRLTVV.

The gene calls are TRBV21-1 and TRBJ1-5; the table's D call TRBD1 went unverified against the DNA. TRBV21-1 is assigned pseudogene status. The CDR3 is 16 amino acids. The CDR3 bases are TGTGCCAGCAGTGCCTGGACAGGGTCAGGTAATCAGCCCCAGCATTTT. It encodes CASSAWTGSGNQPQHF.

This clone was observed a few times. The chain has TRBV19 and TRBJ2-2; 8 nucleotides agree with TRBD1. From germline, CDR1 is LNHDA and CDR2 SQIVND (reference sequence). V lost 5 bases to trimming and J lost 0 bases; unmatched junction nucleotides: 2. The CDR3 covers 15 residues. The CDR3 nucleotides read TGTGCCAGTAGTCTCAGGGGGCCGAACACCGGGGAGCTGTTTTTT. Protein: CASSLRGPNTGELFF.

This clone turned up a few times. One base separates it from a far larger clone, so it is likely a read error. The identical CDR3 is also encoded by other nucleotide sequences in the sample. The rearrangement uses TRBV27 and TRBJ1-5; TRBD1 matches 8 bases. Germline CDR1 reads MNHEY; CDR2 reads SMNVEV (reference sequence). This CDR3 is 16 amino acids long. The CDR3: CACSAWTGSGNQPQHF. CDR3 in DNA: TGTGCCTGCAGTGCCTGGACAGGGTCAGGTAATCAGCCCCAGCATTTT.

Details on this clone: This likely reflects a read error, since a far larger clone is one base away. The V gene is TRBV5-1, the J gene TRBJ2-2, with TRBD2 identical over 12 bases. Germline assignment: CDR1 SGHRS and CDR2 YFSETQ. CDR3 length: 15 residues. DNA of the CDR3: TGCACCAGCCAAGGACTAGCGGGAACCACCGGGGAGCTGTTTTTT. Translation gives CTSQGLAGTTGELFF.

By its share, this clone is hyperexpanded. CDR3 region: CASRLAGSHEQFF. The CDR3 bases are TGTGCCAGTAGATTGGCGGGTTCCCATGAGCAGTTCTTC. The genes are TRBV19 and TRBJ2-1, with D maybe TRBD2 (5 bases). The germline CDR1 and CDR2 sequences are LNHDA and SQIVND (reference sequence). V shed 6 bases and J shed 8 bases, with 14 bases lying between them. The CDR3 covers 13 residues.

This clone was observed a handful of times. V usage is TRBV11-2 and J usage is TRBJ2-3, with TRBD2 identical over 8 bases. The ends lost 1 base at V and 4 bases at J; junction bases unmatched: 4. Per the germline V gene, CDR1 is SGHAT and CDR2 is FQNNGV. The CDR3 contains 15 residues. CDR3 coding DNA: TGTGCCAGCAGCTTAGTCGGGGGGGCGGCAGATACGCAGTATTTT. It is translated as CASSLVGGAADTQYF.

This clone is large within its sample. This sequence joins TRBV2 and TRBJ2-3; 8 bases align to TRBD1. V lost 6 bases to trimming and J lost 5 bases; unmatched junction nucleotides: 4. CDR1 is SNHLY, CDR2 FYNNEI, per germline. CDR3 length equals 13 residues. The CDR3 region is CASRDREGDTQYF. The CDR3 DNA follows: TGTGCCAGCAGGGACAGGGAAGGAGATACGCAGTATTTT.

V gene TRBV11-2 combines with J gene TRBJ1-1; D uncertain. Looked up from germline, CDR1 is SGHAT and CDR2 is FQNNGV. The CDR3 extends over 13 amino acids. Trimming shortened V by 5 bases and J by 3 bases, and 10 bases separated the two germline ends. The CDR3 loop is CASSPGDDTEAFF. In nucleotides, the CDR3 is TGTGCCAGCAGCCCAGGTGACGACACTGAAGCTTTCTTT.

This clone was seen only a few times. This sequence joins TRBV21-1 and TRBJ1-5; the D call TRBD1 from the table was never checked on the DNA. TRBV21-1 corresponds to a pseudogene. The CDR3 totals 11 residues. The CDR3, as DNA: TGTGCCAGCAGGGGGCGGCAGCCCCAGCATTTT. Residues: CASRGRQPQHF.